This TCR beta chain comes out of a study of shared clonotypes between healthy human individuals. Study-wide results and limits: It was expected that sequencing depth would affect clonotype sharing among donors.

The CDR3 is 17 residues long. Trimming left V 2 bases short and J 0 bases short, with 16 bases between. CDR1 is SNHLY and CDR2 is FYNNEI in the germline V gene. Deep-level running was used for the assay. Method: immunoSEQ multiplex PCR; TCRdb's copy keeps in-frame clones and lacks some. The table records around 88,000 clones, 60% to 70% of them present only once. CD8 memory comprised CD45RO+ plus CCR7-negative CD45RA+ TemRA cells. As concerns this clone: Its antigen remains unknown.

The chain employs TRBV2 and TRBJ1-1; maybe TRBD1 (5 bases). The clonotype comes from a man aged 25-40 years in good health. The sequenced sample was memory CD8+ T cells sorted from blood. Specified subset: CD45RO+ cells pooled with CCR7-negative TemRA cells. The CDR3 is CASSENPGRMVNTEAFF. CDR3 in DNA: TGTGCCAGCAGTGAAAATCCAGGGAGGATGGTGAACACTGAAGCTTTCTTT.